The subject of this entry is one TCR beta chain. Germline V gives CDR1 SGHDT, CDR2 YYEEEE. The V and J ends lost 4 bases and 5 bases, in that order; junction bases with no gene match: 6. This CDR3 has 15 amino acids. The data stem from a study of blood T cell repertoires in COVID-19. As for the study in general: Researchers got acute and convalescent COVID-19 samples from the United States, Italy and Spain.

Enrollment of patients from Seattle took place during active infection, with longitudinal follow-up. Original analysis: Estimated nucleated cell counts came from reference gene primer amplification. Measured with immunoSEQ multiplex PCR; TCRdb has only the in-frame clones, and not every one. The V and J calls and the clone size are those of that table, but D and trimming were determined from the DNA. Found here are fewer than 250,000 clones, around 84% of them singletons; the top ten hold more than 9%. This rearrangement joins TRBV5-6 to TRBJ1-4; the match to TRBD1 covers 9 bases. The sequencing sample was made of peripheral blood. The TCR was taken from a woman older than 75 with COVID-19, enrolled during active disease. CDR3: CASSGGTGRNEKLFF. CDR3 nucleotide sequence: TGTGCCAGCAGCGGTGGGACAGGGAGGAATGAAAAACTGTTTTTT.